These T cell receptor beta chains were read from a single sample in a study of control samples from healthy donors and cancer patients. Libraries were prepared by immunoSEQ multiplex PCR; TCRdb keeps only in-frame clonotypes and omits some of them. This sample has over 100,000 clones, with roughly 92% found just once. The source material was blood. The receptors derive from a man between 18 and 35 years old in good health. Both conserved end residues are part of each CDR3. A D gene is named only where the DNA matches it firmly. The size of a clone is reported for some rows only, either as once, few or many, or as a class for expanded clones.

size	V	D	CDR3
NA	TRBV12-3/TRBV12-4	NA	CASSQLRNYGYTF
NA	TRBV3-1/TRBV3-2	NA	CASSQVLGAVGTGELFF
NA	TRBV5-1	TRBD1	CASSLVGQGSYEQYF
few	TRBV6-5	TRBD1	CASSTHRGNNSPLHF
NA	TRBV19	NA	CASSSGGREAFF
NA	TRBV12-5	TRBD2	CASGSAGAGNEQFF
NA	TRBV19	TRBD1	CASSILGQEYNEQFF
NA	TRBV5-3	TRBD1	CARTLREGGLGTEAFF
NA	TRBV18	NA	CASSPGSGAPPLHF
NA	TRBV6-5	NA	CASSRRGTYGYTF
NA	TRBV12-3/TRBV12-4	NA	CASSLFADQPQHF
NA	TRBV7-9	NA	CASSFEGYEQYF
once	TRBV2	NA	CASLKGEIGRTEAFF
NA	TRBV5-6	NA	CASSLRGGVTEAFF
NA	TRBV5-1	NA	CASSLVQGVTGELFF
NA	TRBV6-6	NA	CASRSQRRQPNAEAFF
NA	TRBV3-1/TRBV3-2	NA	CASSQDPGRVGYEQYF
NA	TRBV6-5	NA	CASRAPGGNSPLHF
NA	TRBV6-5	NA	CASGFSGANVLTF
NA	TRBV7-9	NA	CASSLVAGGYEQYF
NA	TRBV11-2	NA	CASSSGRYEQYF
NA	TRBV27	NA	CASSPGGQGYEQYF
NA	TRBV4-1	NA	CASSQDQPSNQYF
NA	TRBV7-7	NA	CASSLGNDQETQYF
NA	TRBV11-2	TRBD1	CASSSGQGYGYTF
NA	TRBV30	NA	CAWRGGSYNSPLHF
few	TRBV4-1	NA	CASSQGSGGFDSPLHF
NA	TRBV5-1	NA	CASSLAGQGETQYF
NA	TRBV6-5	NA	CASSQRALQETQYF
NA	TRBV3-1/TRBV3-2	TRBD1	CASSPPSRSQGAYGYTF
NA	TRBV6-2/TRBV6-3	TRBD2	CASSWLAGNTGELFF
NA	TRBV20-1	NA	CSARTNYGYTF
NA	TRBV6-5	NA	CASRFWTDSGNTIYF
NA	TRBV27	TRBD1	CASSLEGAGAHNQPQHF
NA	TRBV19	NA	CASRGASFDYGYTF
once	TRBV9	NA	CASSLRGETGELFF
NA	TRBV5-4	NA	CASSSSVGDFGNTIYF